This TCR beta chain was observed in a study of cytomegalovirus exposure and HLA in healthy donors. V was pared by 1 base and J by 6 bases, with 8 bases of the junction left unmatched. The CDR3 totals 14 residues. The germline CDR1 and CDR2 sequences are SQVTM and ANQGSEA. 60 Vbeta and 13 Jbeta primers were used in PCR. TCRdb keeps only in-frame clones here, not all; method: immunoSEQ multiplex PCR. Of 150,000 to 200,000 clones listed, about four fifths are singletons. Study-wide points: Fewer than 20,000 TCR beta sequences were associated with HLA alleles at 0.05 false discovery rate in a later analysis.

With regard to this clone: The antigen is undetermined.

The V gene is TRBV29-1, the J gene TRBJ2-7, with 8 positions matching TRBD1. The TCR originated in a woman in her twenties or thirties in good health and CMV-seropositive. The sample consisted of PBMCs. CDR3 in DNA: TGCAGCGTTGAAGTAGGACAGGGTATCGGCGAGCAGTACTTC. Translation gives CSVEVGQGIGEQYF.